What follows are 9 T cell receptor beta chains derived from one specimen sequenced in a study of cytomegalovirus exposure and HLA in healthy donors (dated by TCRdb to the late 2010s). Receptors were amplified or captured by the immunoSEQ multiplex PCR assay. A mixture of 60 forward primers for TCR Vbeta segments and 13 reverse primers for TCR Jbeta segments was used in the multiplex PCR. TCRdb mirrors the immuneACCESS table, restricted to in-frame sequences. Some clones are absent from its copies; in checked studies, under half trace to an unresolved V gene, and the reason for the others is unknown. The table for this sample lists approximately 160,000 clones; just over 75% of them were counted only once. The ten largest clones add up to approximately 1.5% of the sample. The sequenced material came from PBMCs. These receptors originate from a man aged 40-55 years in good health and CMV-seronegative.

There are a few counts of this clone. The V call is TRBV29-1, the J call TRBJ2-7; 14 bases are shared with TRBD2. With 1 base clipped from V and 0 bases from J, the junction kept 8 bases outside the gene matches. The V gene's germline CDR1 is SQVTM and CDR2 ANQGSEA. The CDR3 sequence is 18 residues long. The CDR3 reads CSVEGGTSGRRSSYEQYV. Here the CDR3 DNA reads TGCAGCGTTGAAGGGGGGACTAGCGGGAGACGCAGCTCCTACGAGCAGTACGTC.

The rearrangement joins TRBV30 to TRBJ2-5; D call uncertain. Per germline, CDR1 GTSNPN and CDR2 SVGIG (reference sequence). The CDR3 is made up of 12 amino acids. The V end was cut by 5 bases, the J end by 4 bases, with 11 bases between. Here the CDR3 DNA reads TGTGCCTGGCGCTTTGTCAGAGAGACCCAGTACTTC. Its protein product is CAWRFVRETQYF.

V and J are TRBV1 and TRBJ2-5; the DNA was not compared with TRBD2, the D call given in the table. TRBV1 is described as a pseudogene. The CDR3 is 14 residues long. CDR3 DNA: TGCACCAGCAGCCGTCGGAGGCCCTCCGAGACCCAGTACTTC. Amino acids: CTSSRRRPSETQYF.

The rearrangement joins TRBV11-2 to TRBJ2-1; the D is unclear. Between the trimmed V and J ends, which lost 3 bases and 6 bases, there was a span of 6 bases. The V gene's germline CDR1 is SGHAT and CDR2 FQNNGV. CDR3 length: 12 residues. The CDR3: CASSFSGNEQFF. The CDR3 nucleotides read TGTGCCAGCAGCTTCTCGGGCAATGAGCAGTTCTTC.

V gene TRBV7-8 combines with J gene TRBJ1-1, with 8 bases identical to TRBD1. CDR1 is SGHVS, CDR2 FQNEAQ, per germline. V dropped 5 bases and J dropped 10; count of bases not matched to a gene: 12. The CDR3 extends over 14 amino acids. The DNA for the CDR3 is TGTGCCAGCAGCCTAGGAGGGACAGGCGTGTTAGCTTTCTTT. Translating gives CASSLGGTGVLAFF.

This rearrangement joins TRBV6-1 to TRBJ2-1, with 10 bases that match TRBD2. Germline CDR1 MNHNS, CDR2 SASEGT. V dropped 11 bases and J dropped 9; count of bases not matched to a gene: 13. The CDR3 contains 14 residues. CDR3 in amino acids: CAAASGRGSGEQFF. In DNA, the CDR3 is TGTGCCGCCGCTAGCGGGAGAGGTTCGGGTGAGCAGTTCTTC.

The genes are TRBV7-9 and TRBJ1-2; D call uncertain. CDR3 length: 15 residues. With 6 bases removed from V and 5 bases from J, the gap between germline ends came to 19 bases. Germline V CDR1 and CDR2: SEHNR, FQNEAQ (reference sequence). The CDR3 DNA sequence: TGTGCCAGCAGTCCTCGTCCGGTCCCCGCATATGGCTACACCTTC. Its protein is CASSPRPVPAYGYTF.

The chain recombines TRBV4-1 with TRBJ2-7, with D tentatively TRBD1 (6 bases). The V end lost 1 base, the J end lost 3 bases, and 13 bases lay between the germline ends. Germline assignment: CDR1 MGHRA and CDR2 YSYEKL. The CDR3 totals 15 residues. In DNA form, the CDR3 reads TGCGCCAGCAGCCAAGGTCCAGGGGCCCTCTACGAGCAGTACTTC. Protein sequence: CASSQGPGALYEQYF.

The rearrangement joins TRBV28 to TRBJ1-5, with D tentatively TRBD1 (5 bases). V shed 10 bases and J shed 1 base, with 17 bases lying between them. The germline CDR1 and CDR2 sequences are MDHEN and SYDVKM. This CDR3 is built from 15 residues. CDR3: CATIHRRLSNQPQHF. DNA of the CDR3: TGTGCCACTATACACAGGAGACTCAGCAATCAGCCCCAGCATTTT.